The 27 T cell receptor beta chains reported below all come from one sample, sequenced in a study of T cells in Graves' hyperthyroidism and ophthalmopathy. From RNA transcripts, TCR beta CDR3 regions were amplified. The HTBI primer set served for first-round RT-PCR of the TCR CDR3. Each CDR3 protein gets one entry after TCRdb re-called the multiplex PCR reads with MiXCR. The repertoire holds around 520,000 distinct CDR3 sequences, with roughly 14% as singletons. Material for sequencing was blood. These TCRs come from a woman under 30 with Graves' hyperthyroidism.

In its sample, this clonotype was seen many times. V usage is TRBV12-3 or TRBV12-4 and J usage is TRBJ2-7; TRBD2 matches 8 bases. J gave up 1 base and V 6 bases, and 2 bases lay outside the gene matches. The CDR3 is made up of 13 amino acids. The CDR3 nucleotides are TGTGCCAGCAGGGCTAGCGGGTCCTACGAGCAGTACGTC. It encodes CASRASGSYEQYV.

This clonotype was counted many times. The genes are TRBV9 and TRBJ2-3; 11 positions match TRBD2. The trim removed 2 bases at V and 1 base at J, leaving 6 bases unmatched. Germline CDR1 is SGDLS and CDR2 is YYNGEE. The CDR3 length is 17 residues. The CDR3 protein is CASSVFTSGRGTDTQYF. As DNA, the CDR3 is TGTGCCAGCAGCGTCTTTACTAGCGGGAGAGGCACAGATACGCAGTATTTT. Looking up the rest from reference TRBV9 and TRBJ2-3 gives the full variable domain: DSGVTQTPKHLITATGQRVTLRCSPRSGDLSVYWYQQSLDQGLQFLIQYYNGEERAKGNILERFSAQQFPDLHSELNLSSLELGDSALYFCASSVFTSGRGTDTQYFGPGTRLTVL.

This clonotype was found many times. The chain carries TRBV29-1 and TRBJ2-7, with D maybe TRBD2 (6 bases). With 2 bases removed from V and 0 bases from J, the gap between germline ends came to 17 bases. This CDR3 is built from 16 residues. Looked up from germline, CDR1 is SQVTM and CDR2 is ANQGSEA. CDR3 in amino acids: CSVELPGKRASYEQYF. The CDR3 DNA is TGCAGCGTTGAACTCCCTGGCAAGCGGGCCTCCTACGAGCAGTACTTC.

The chain recombines TRBV24-1 with TRBJ2-5; D is possibly TRBD1 (6 bases). Germline loops: CDR1 KGHDR, CDR2 SFDVKD. V was cut by 1 base and J by 4 bases, with 15 bases left in between. There are 16 residues in the CDR3. The CDR3, as DNA: TGTGCCACCAGTGATTTCAGGGGTTCGTTAGGAGAGACCCAGTACTTC. It yields the protein CATSDFRGSLGETQYF.

The rearrangement uses TRBV10-3 and TRBJ2-3, with TRBD2 matching 7 bases. After removal of 2 bases from V and 0 bases from J, the junction contained 5 bases not matched to a gene. Germline CDR1 and CDR2: ENHRY and SYGVKD. This CDR3 is 16 amino acids long. The CDR3 coding sequence is TGTGCCATCAGTGAGGGACGGGGACTAAGCACAGATACGCAGTATTTT. Its protein is CAISEGRGLSTDTQYF.

As concerns this clonotype: The junction does not match germline at one end; this may be a read error. Here the CDR3 DNA reads TGTGCCAGCAGCGCAGGACTAGCGGGAACTTTCTCCTACGGGCAGTACTTC. Translated, it gives CASSAGLAGTFSYGQYF. This chain links TRBV7-3 with TRBJ2-7; 12 bases are a match to TRBD2. The CDR3 covers 17 residues. The V gene's germline CDR1 is SGHTA and CDR2 FQGTGA.

This clonotype has a handful of counts. This CDR3 reads CASSVGSVDRGLYEQFF. DNA of the CDR3: TGTGCCAGCAGCGTAGGGTCCGTGGACAGGGGCTTGTATGAGCAGTTCTTC. This chain uses TRBV9 with TRBJ2-1, with 9 bases that match TRBD1. The V gene end was trimmed by 0 bases and the J gene end by 8 bases; junction bases not matched to a gene: 12. Per the germline V gene, CDR1 is SGDLS and CDR2 is YYNGEE. The CDR3 consists of 17 residues.

The chain is built from TRBV6-5 and TRBJ2-7, with TRBD1 matching over 7 bases. CDR1 is MNHEY and CDR2 is SVGAGI in the germline V gene. The CDR3 length is 16 residues. J was trimmed by 4 bases and V by 0 bases; bases with no gene match: 9. In DNA, the CDR3 is TGTGCCAGCAGTTACTCACGACCGTCCAGGGGGTACGAGCAGTACTTC. Its protein product is CASSYSRPSRGYEQYF.

At least ten counts were recorded for this clonotype. The V call is TRBV19, the J call TRBJ1-5; 7 bases fit TRBD1. V dropped 9 bases and J dropped 3; count of bases not matched to a gene: 5. Germline assignment: CDR1 LNHDA and CDR2 SQIVND (reference sequence). The CDR3 consists of 13 residues. As DNA, the CDR3 is TGTGCCAGCGCGACAGGGACCAATCAGCCCCAGCATTTT. Amino acids: CASATGTNQPQHF.

The rearrangement uses TRBV5-1 and TRBJ2-5; 8 bases match TRBD1. The CDR3 contains 15 residues. Germline CDR1 SGHRS, CDR2 YFSETQ. J was trimmed by 2 bases and V by 2 bases; bases with no gene match: 5. The chain's CDR3 is CASSFQGAHQETQYF. In DNA, the CDR3 is TGCGCCAGCAGCTTTCAGGGGGCCCATCAAGAGACCCAGTACTTC.

The V gene is TRBV9, the J gene TRBJ2-2; D remains unclear. V lost 4 bases, J lost 7 bases, and 20 bases lay in between. The CDR3 contains 16 residues. Germline V CDR1 and CDR2: SGDLS, YYNGEE. The DNA of the CDR3 is TGTGCCAGCAGCTTAAGTCGACGAGGACCAAGCGGGGAGCTGTTTTTT. This codes for CASSLSRRGPSGELFF.

The table lists this clonotype with many counts. The chain carries TRBV30 and TRBJ2-7; D might be TRBD2 (6 bases). The CDR3 is made up of 13 amino acids. From germline, CDR1 is GTSNPN and CDR2 SVGIG (reference sequence). Trimming took off 5 bases at V and 2 bases at J, with 13 bases between the two ends. The CDR3 DNA follows: TGTGCCTGGGGTTTTGGGGAGGCCTACGAGCAGTACGTC. Translating it yields CAWGFGEAYEQYV.

This clonotype was counted many times. The genes are TRBV12-3 or TRBV12-4 and TRBJ2-5; 7 nucleotides match TRBD2. The CDR3 runs 16 residues. The V and J ends lost 6 bases and 2 bases, in that order; junction bases with no gene match: 12. CDR3 sequence reads: CASSPRVGGGQETQYF. For the CDR3, the DNA is TGTGCCAGCAGCCCGCGGGTTGGGGGGGGACAAGAGACCCAGTACTTC.

This clonotype was observed many times. This sequence joins TRBV7-6 and TRBJ2-3, with D unresolved. The CDR3 spans 12 residues. Germline CDR1 reads SGHVS; CDR2 reads FNYEAQ. V gave up 6 bases and J gave up 6 bases, with 10 bases separating them. CDR3 bases: TGTGCCAGCAGACGGTTCGGGGATACGCAGTATTTT. Amino acids: CASRRFGDTQYF.

V and J are TRBV2 and TRBJ1-3, with 9 bases that match TRBD1. The junction had 3 bases not matched to a gene; V was cut back by 6 bases and J by 3 bases. Germline CDR1 is SNHLY and CDR2 is FYNNEI. The CDR3 runs 14 residues. CDR3 region: CASSAGQGGNTIYF. For the CDR3, the DNA is TGTGCCAGCAGCGCGGGACAGGGTGGAAACACCATATATTTT.

This clonotype was found many times. The J gene is TRBJ1-1, the V gene TRBV30; D unclear. The CDR3 spans 15 residues. Germline V lookup: CDR1 GTSNPN, CDR2 SVGIG (reference sequence). V lost 3 bases and J lost 2, with 16 bases in between. Here the CDR3 reads CAWSLPKRTNTEAFF. DNA for the CDR3: TGTGCCTGGAGCCTCCCAAAGAGAACTAACACTGAAGCTTTCTTT.

This clonotype was detected many times. The V and J genes are TRBV30 and TRBJ2-1; 7 nucleotides line up with TRBD1. The germline V gene encodes CDR1 GTSNPN and CDR2 SVGIG (reference sequence). CDR3 length: 14 amino acids. The V and J ends lost 2 bases and 5 bases, in that order; junction bases with no gene match: 6. The CDR3 DNA reads as TGTGCCTGGAGTCTAGGACAGGCCAACAATGAGCAGTTCTTC. Translated: CAWSLGQANNEQFF.

This chain links TRBV19 with TRBJ1-5; D is unclear. The V end lost 6 bases, the J end lost 6 bases, and 15 bases lay between the germline ends. CDR3 length: 14 amino acids. The germline gives CDR1 LNHDA, CDR2 SQIVND (reference sequence). CDR3 DNA: TGTGCCAGTAGCGCCCCCACAGATTCTCAGCCCCAGCATTTT. Protein: CASSAPTDSQPQHF.

This clonotype has a count of ten or more. V is TRBV18 and J is TRBJ1-2; D is unclear. Trimming removed 3 bases at V and 6 bases at J, with 11 bases between. The CDR3 is made up of 13 amino acids. Looked up from germline, CDR1 is KGHSH and CDR2 is LQKENI. Here the CDR3 reads CASSPPPRDGYTF. As DNA, the CDR3 is TGTGCCAGCTCACCTCCCCCGCGGGATGGCTACACCTTC.

This clonotype was seen at least ten times. The chain couples TRBV12-3 or TRBV12-4 to TRBJ2-3; 10 bases match TRBD2. Unmatched junction bases numbered 11, after V lost 9 bases and J lost 5 bases. This CDR3 has 15 amino acids. This chain's CDR3 is CASSPLASGRDTQYF. CDR3 in DNA: TGTGCCAGTAGCCCCTTGGCTAGCGGGAGAGATACGCAGTATTTT.

This clonotype was seen a handful of times. The V and J genes are TRBV20-1 and TRBJ2-3; D may be TRBD1 (5 bases). Per the germline V gene, CDR1 is DFQATT and CDR2 is SNEGSKA (reference sequence). The CDR3 runs to 13 residues. V was shortened by 6 bases and J by 3 bases, with 13 bases between the two germline ends. The CDR3 DNA reads as TGCAGTGCCAACGCCCAGGGAACAGATACGCAGTATTTT. It yields the protein CSANAQGTDTQYF.

Many counts were recorded for this clonotype. This chain connects TRBV6-1 to TRBJ1-3, with D unclear. Between the trimmed V and J ends, which lost 6 bases and 0 bases, there was a span of 18 bases. The CDR3 contains 17 residues. The germline CDR1 and CDR2 sequences are MNHNS and SASEGT. The CDR3 region has the DNA TGTGCCAGCAGCCTTTCTCGGACGGGAAACTCTGGAAACACCATATATTTT. The encoded protein is CASSLSRTGNSGNTIYF.

This sequence joins TRBV14 and TRBJ2-7; no clear D. Trimming cost V 0 bases and J 4 bases, with 16 bases left between them. The length of the CDR3 is 16 residues. Germline CDR1 SGHDN, CDR2 FVKESK. The DNA of the CDR3 is TGTGCCAGCAGCCAAGATGGCAGTTTGGGTGCATACGAGCAGTACTTC. Translation: CASSQDGSLGAYEQYF.

This clonotype occurred many times. The chain carries TRBV7-8 and TRBJ1-5; no definite D call. This CDR3 has 14 amino acids. V was trimmed by 2 bases and J by 4 bases, leaving 9 bases between them. In germline, CDR1 is SGHVS, CDR2 FQNEAQ. The CDR3, as DNA: TGTGCCAGCAGCTTATGGGGTAGGAATCAGCCCCAGCATTTT. Translated, it gives CASSLWGRNQPQHF.

This clonotype was found a few times. A single base separates this from a much larger clone, so it may be a read error. A read error is likely, as this CDR3 ends without the conserved phenylalanine or tryptophan. J is TRBJ1-2 and V is TRBV12-3 or TRBV12-4; D gene unclear. V was clipped by 2 bases and J by 7 bases, with 14 bases between them. The CDR3 covers 14 residues. The CDR3 is CASSLMGGLGGYTL. CDR3 nucleotide sequence: TGTGCCAGCAGTTTAATGGGTGGACTTGGTGGCTACACCCTC.

This clonotype showed up many times. The chain carries TRBV18 and TRBJ2-3; D remains unclear. Trimming stripped 5 bases from V and 0 bases from J, with 9 bases between. Germline CDR1 reads KGHSH; CDR2 reads LQKENI. The CDR3 extends over 14 amino acids. The CDR3 DNA follows: TGTGCCAGCTCAGTAATCTCTAGCACAGATACGCAGTATTTT. Encoded protein: CASSVISSTDTQYF.

This clonotype was recorded at least ten times. The J gene is TRBJ1-1, the V gene TRBV11-2; D is unresolved. The CDR3 consists of 14 residues. CDR1 SGHAT and CDR2 FQNNGV come from the germline V gene. Between the trimmed V and J ends, which lost 0 bases and 5 bases, there was a span of 10 bases. CDR3 DNA: TGTGCCAGCAGCTTAGATGTGGTCGTAACTGAAGCTTTCTTT. Translating gives CASSLDVVVTEAFF.